One sample yielded the 8 T cell receptor beta chains listed below, sequenced in a study of T cell responses to AZD1222 COVID-19 vaccine. The table came from immunoSEQ multiplex PCR; TCRdb's copy has only in-frame clones and leaves some out. The profile shows approximately 170,000 clones, over 85% of them singletons. This material consisted of peripheral blood, taken on day 0 of AZD1222 vaccination. Every receptor here comes from an adult in good health.

This chain connects TRBV7-2 to TRBJ2-5; D is undetermined. The V end lost 1 base, the J end lost 3 bases, and 6 bases lay between the germline ends. Germline-derived CDR1 and CDR2 are SGHTA and FQGNSA. The CDR3 has 13 amino acids. CDR3 loop: CASSLGPKETQYF. The CDR3, as DNA: TGTGCCAGCAGCTTAGGACCTAAAGAGACCCAGTACTTC.

This clone was seen a single time. This chain links TRBV19 with TRBJ2-1; D perhaps matches TRBD1 (6 bases). CDR1 LNHDA and CDR2 SQIVND come from the germline V gene (reference sequence). Trimming stripped 1 base from V and 6 bases from J, with 13 bases between. This CDR3 is built from 15 residues. Here the CDR3 reads CASSIGGTGFNEQFF. CDR3 bases: TGTGCCAGTAGTATAGGGGGTACAGGGTTCAATGAGCAGTTCTTC.

J is TRBJ2-2 and V is TRBV18; 7 bases align to TRBD2. The V and J ends lost 4 bases and 9 bases, in that order; junction bases with no gene match: 8. CDR3 length equals 14 residues. Germline CDR1 and CDR2: KGHSH and LQKENI. The CDR3 sequence: CASSHSSGLRELFF. The CDR3 DNA follows: TGTGCCAGCTCACATTCTAGCGGCCTCCGGGAGCTGTTTTTT.

This clone was observed once. The chain carries TRBV19 and TRBJ1-4; no firm D call. Germline assignment: CDR1 LNHDA and CDR2 SQIVND (reference sequence). With 7 bases removed from V and 8 bases from J, the gap between germline ends came to 11 bases. This CDR3 contains 12 residues. The DNA of the CDR3 is TGTGCCAGTATCGACCCTTCCGAAAAACTGTTTTTT. Translating gives CASIDPSEKLFF.

The CDR3 DNA reads as TGCGCCAGCAGCCATTACGAGCGGGGGGGTGGGACCCAGTACTTC. Translated, it gives CASSHYERGGGTQYF. The chain has TRBV4-3 and TRBJ2-5; 10 bases match TRBD2. CDR3 length equals 15 residues. The germline gives CDR1 LGHNA, CDR2 YSLEER. V shed 3 bases, J shed 7 bases, and the junction held 8 bases outside the gene matches.

J is TRBJ2-7 and V is TRBV5-1, with D possibly matching TRBD1 (6 bases). Per the germline V gene, CDR1 is SGHRS and CDR2 is YFSETQ. The CDR3 has 15 amino acids. V shed 0 bases and J shed 3 bases, with 13 bases lying between them. The CDR3 here is CASSLGQEWVYEQYF. CDR3 coding DNA: TGCGCCAGCAGCTTGGGACAGGAGTGGGTCTACGAGCAGTACTTC.

V and J are TRBV29-1 and TRBJ2-1; possibly TRBD1 for D (6 bases). CDR3 length equals 16 residues. CDR1 and CDR2 from the germline V gene are SQVTM and ANQGSEA. The ends were cut back, 2 bases at V and 2 bases at J, with 16 bases in the middle. Here the CDR3 reads CSVENRTASTYNEQFF. CDR3 sequence (DNA): TGCAGCGTTGAAAATAGGACAGCTTCAACCTACAATGAGCAGTTCTTC.

The genes are TRBV9 and TRBJ2-5; TRBD1 matches 8 bases. There are 15 residues in the CDR3. Germline-derived CDR1 and CDR2 are SGDLS and YYNGEE. Trimming removed 3 bases from V and 4 bases from J; junction bases left unmatched: 8. The DNA for the CDR3 is TGTGCCAGCAGCGCCAATGGACAGGGAAGAGAGACCCAGTACTTC. Residues: CASSANGQGRETQYF.